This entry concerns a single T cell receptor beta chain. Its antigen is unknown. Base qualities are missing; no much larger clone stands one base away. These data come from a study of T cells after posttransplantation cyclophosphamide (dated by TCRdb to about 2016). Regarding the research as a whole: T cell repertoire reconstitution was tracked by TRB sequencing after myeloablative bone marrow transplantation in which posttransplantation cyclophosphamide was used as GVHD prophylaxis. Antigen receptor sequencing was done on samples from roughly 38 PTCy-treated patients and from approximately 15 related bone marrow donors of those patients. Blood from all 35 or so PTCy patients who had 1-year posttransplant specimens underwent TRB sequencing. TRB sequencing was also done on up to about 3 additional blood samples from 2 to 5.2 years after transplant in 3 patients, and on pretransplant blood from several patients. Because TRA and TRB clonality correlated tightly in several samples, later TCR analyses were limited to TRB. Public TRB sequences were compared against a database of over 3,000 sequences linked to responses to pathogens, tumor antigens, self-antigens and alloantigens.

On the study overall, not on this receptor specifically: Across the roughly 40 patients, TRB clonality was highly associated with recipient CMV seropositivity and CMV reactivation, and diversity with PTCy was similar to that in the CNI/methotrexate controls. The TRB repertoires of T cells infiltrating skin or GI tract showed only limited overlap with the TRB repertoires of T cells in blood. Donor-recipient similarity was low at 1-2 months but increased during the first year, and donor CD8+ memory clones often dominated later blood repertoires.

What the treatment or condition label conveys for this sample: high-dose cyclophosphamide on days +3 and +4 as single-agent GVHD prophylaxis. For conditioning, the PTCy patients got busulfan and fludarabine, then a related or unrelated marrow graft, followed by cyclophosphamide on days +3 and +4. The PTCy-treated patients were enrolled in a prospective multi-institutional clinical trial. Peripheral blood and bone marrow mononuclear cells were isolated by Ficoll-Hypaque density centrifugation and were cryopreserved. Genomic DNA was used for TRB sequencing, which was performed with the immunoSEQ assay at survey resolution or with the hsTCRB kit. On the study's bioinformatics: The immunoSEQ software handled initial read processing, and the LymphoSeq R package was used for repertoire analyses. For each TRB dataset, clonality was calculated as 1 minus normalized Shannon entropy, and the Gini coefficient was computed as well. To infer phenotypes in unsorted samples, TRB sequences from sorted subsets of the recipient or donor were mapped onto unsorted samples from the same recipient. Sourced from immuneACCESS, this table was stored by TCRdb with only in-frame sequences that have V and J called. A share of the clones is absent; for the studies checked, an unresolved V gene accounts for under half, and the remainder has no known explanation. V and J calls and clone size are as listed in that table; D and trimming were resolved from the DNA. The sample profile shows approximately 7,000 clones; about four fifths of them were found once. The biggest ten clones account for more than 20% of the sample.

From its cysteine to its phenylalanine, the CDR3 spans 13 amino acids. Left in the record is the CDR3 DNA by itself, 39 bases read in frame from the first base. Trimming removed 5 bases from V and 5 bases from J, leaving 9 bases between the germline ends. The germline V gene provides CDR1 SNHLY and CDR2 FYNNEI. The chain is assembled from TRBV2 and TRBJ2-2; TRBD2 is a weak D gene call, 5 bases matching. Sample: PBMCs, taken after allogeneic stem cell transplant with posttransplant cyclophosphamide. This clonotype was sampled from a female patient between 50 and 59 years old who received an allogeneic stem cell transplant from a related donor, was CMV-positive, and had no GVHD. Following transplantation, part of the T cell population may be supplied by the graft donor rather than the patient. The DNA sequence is TGTGCCAGCAGTCCGGAGCGGACCGGGGAGCTGTTTTTT. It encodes CASSPERTGELFF.